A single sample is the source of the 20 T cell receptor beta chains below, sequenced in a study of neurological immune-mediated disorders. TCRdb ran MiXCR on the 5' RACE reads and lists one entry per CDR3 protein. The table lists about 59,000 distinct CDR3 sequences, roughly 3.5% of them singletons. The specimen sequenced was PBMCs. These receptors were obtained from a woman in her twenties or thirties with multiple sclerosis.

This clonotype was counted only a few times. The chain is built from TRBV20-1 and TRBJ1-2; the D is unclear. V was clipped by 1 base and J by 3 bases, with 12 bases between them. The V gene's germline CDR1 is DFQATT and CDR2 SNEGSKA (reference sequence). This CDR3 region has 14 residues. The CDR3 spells CSARGVKTDYGYTF. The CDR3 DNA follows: TGCAGTGCTAGAGGAGTAAAGACCGACTATGGCTACACCTTC.

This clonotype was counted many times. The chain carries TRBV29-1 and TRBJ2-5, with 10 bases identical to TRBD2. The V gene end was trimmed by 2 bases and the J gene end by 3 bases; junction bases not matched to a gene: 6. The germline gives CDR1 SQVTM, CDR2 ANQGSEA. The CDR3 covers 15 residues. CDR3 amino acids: CSVETSGREKETQYF. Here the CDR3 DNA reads TGCAGCGTTGAAACCAGCGGGAGGGAAAAAGAGACCCAGTACTTC.

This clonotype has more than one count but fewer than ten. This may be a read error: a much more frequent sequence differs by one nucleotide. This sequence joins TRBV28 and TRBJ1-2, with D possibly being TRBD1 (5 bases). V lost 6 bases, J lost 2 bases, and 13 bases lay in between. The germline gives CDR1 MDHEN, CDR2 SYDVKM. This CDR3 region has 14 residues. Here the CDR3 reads CASRRGKGNYGYTF. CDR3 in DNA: TGTGCCAGCAGGCGAGGAAAGGGGAACTATGGCTACACCTTC.

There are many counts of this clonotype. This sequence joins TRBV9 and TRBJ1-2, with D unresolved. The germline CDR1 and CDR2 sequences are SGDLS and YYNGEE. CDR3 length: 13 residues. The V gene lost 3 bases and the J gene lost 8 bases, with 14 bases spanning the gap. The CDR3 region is CASSAAADSGYTF. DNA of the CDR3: TGTGCCAGCAGCGCGGCCGCCGATAGCGGCTACACCTTC.

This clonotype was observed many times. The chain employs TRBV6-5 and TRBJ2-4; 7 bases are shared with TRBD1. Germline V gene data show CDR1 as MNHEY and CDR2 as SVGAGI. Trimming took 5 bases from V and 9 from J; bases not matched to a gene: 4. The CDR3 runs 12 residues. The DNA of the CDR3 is TGTGCCAGCAGTCCACAGGGGAGCATTCAGTACTTC. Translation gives CASSPQGSIQYF.

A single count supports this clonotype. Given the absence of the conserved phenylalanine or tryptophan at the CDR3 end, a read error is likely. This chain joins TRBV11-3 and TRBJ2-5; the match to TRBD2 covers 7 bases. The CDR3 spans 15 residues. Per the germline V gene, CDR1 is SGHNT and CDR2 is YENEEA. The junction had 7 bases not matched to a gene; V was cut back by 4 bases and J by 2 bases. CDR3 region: CASSYSGTKQETQYN. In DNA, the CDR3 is TGTGCCAGCAGCTATTCCGGGACTAAGCAAGAGACCCAGTACAAC.

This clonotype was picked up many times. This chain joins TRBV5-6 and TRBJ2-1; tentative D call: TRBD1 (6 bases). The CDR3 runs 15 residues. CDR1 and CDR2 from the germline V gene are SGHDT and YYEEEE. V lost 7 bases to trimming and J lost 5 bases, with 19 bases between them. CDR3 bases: TGTGCCAGCTCTCGGTACAGGGCCGTCAACAATGAGCAGTTCTTC. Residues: CASSRYRAVNNEQFF.

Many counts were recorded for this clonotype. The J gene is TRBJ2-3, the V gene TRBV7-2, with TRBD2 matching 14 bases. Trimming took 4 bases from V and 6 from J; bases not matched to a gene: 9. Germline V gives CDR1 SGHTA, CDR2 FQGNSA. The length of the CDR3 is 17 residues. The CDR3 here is CASSSPTSGRARDTQYF. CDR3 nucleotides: TGTGCCAGCAGCTCCCCGACTAGCGGGAGGGCCAGGGATACGCAGTATTTT.

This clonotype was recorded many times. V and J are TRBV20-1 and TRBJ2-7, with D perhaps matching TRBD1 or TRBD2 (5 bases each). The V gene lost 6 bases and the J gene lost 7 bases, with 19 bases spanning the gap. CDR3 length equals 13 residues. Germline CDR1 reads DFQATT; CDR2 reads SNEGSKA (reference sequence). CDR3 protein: CSAPDGAREEQYF. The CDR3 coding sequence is TGCAGTGCCCCGGACGGGGCGCGCGAGGAGCAGTACTTC.

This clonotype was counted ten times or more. This chain's CDR3 is CASSRDTYEQYF. The CDR3 DNA is TGTGCCAGCAGCCGGGACACCTACGAGCAGTACTTC. The rearrangement links TRBV12-3 or TRBV12-4 to TRBJ2-7, with a weak D call TRBD1 (6 bases). V shed 6 bases and J shed 2 bases, with 8 bases lying between them. The CDR3 spans 12 residues.

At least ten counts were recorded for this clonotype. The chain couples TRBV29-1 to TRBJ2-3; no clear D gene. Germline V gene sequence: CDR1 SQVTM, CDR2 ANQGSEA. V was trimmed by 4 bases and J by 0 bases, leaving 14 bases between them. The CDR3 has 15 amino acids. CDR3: CSVGKWVGSTDTQYF. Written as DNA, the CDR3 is TGCAGCGTTGGGAAATGGGTAGGGAGCACAGATACGCAGTATTTT.

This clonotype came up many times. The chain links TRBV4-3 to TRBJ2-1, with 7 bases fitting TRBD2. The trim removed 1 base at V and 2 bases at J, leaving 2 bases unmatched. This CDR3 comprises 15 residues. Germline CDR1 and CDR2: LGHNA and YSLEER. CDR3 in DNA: TGCGCCAGCAGCCAAGCTCGGGGGGCCTACAATGAGCAGTTCTTC. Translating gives CASSQARGAYNEQFF.

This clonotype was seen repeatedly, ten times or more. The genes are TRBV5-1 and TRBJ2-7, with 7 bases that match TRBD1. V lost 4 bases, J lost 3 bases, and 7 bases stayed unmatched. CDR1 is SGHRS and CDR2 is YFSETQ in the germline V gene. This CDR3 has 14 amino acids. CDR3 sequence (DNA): TGCGCCAGCAGCACACAACCAGGGGGCTACGAGCAGTACTTC. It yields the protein CASSTQPGGYEQYF.

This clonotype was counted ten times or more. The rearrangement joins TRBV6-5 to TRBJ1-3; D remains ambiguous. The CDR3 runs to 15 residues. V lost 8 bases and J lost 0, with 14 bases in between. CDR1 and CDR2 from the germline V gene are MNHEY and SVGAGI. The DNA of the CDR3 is TGTGCCAGCGTCTCCAGCGGCTACTCTGGAAACACCATATATTTT. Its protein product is CASVSSGYSGNTIYF.

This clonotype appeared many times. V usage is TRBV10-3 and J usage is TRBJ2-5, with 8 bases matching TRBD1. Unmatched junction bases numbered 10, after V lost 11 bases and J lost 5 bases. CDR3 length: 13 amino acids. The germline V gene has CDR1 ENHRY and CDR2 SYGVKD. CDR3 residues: CASRTGKIETQYF. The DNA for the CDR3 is TGTGCCTCCAGGACAGGGAAGATTGAGACCCAGTACTTC.

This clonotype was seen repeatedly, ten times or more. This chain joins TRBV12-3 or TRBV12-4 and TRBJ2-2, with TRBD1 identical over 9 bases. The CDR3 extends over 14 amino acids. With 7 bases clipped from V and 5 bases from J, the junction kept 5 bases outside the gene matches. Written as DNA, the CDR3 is TGTGCCAGCACCCTACAGGGGGCAACCGGGGAGCTGTTTTTT. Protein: CASTLQGATGELFF.

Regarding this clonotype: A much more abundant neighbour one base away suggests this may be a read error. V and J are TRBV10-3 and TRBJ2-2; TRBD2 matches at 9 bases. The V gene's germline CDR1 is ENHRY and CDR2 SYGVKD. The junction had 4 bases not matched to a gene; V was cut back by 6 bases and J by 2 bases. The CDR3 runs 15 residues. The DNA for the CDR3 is TGTGCCATCAGCGCGGGACTAGCAAACACCGGGGAGCTGTTTTTT. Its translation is CAISAGLANTGELFF.

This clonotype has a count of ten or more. DNA of the CDR3: TGTGCCAGCAGGGACGAAGGGTTCTCTGGAAACACCATATATTTT. Encoded protein: CASRDEGFSGNTIYF. This chain connects TRBV5-5 to TRBJ1-3; D not resolved. Germline V gene data show CDR1 as SGHKS and CDR2 as YYEKEE (reference sequence). The germline V and J ends were trimmed by 5 bases and 0 bases, with 12 bases remaining between them. The CDR3 totals 15 residues.

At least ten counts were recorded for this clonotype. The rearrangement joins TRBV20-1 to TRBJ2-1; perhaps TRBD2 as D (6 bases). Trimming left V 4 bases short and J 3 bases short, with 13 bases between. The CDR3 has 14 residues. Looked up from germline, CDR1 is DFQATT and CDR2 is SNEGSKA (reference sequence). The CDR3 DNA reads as TGCAGTGCTACCAGAGATAGCGGCTACAATGAGCAGTTCTTC. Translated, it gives CSATRDSGYNEQFF.

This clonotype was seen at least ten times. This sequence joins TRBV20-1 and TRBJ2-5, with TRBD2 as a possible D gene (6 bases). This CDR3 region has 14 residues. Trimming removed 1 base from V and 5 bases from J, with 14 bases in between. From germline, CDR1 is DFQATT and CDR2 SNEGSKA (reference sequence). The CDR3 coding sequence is TGCAGTGCTAGAGTGTATAGCGGTGGCGAGACCCAGTACTTC. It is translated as CSARVYSGGETQYF.